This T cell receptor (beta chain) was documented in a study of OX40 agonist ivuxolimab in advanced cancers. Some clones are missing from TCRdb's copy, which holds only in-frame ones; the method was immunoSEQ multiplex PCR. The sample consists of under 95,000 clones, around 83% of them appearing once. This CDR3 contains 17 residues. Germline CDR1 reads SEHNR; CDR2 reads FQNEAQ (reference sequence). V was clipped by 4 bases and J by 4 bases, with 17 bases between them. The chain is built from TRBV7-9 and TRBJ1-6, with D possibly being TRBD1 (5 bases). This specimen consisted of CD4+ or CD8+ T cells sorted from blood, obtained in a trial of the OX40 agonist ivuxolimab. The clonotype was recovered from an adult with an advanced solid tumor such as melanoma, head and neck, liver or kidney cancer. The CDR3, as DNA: TGTGCCAGCAGCTCAAAACAGGTCCCGGGGTATAATTCACCCCTCCACTTT. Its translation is CASSSKQVPGYNSPLHF.